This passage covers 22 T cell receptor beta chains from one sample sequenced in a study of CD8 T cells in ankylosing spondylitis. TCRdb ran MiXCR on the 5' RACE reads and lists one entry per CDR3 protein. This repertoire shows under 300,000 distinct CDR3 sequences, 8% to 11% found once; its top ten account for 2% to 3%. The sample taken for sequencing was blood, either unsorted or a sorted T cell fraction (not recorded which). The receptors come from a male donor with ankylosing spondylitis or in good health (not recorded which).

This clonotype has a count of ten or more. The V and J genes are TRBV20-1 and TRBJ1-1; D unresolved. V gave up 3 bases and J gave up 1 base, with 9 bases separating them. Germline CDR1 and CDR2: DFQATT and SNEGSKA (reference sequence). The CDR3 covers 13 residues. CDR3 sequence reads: CSARSGPNTEAFF. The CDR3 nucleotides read TGCAGTGCTAGGTCGGGCCCGAACACTGAAGCTTTCTTT.

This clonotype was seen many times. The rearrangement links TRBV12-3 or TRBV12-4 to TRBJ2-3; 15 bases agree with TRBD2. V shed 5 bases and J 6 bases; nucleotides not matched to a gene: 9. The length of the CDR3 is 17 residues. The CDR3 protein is CASSPGLAGGGSDTQYF. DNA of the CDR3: TGTGCCAGCAGTCCCGGACTAGCGGGAGGGGGATCGGATACGCAGTATTTT.

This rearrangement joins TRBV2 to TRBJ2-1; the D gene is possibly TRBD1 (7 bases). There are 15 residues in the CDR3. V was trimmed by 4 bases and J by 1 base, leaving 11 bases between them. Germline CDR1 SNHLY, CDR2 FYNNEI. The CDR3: CASSVAGQSYNEQFF. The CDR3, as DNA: TGTGCCAGCAGTGTTGCGGGACAGTCCTACAATGAGCAGTTCTTC.

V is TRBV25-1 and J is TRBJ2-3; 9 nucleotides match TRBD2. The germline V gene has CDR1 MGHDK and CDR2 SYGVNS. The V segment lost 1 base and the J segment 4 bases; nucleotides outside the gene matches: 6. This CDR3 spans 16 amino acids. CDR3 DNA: TGTGCCAGCAGTGAATGGGGTAGCGGGAGACCAGATACGCAGTATTTT. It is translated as CASSEWGSGRPDTQYF.

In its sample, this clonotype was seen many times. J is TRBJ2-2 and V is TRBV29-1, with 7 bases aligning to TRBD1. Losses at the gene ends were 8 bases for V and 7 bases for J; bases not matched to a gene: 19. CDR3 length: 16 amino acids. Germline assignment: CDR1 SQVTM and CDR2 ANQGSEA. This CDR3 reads CSPAGDRDGSNGELFF. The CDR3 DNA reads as TGCAGCCCTGCAGGTGACAGGGACGGTTCGAACGGGGAGCTGTTTTTT.

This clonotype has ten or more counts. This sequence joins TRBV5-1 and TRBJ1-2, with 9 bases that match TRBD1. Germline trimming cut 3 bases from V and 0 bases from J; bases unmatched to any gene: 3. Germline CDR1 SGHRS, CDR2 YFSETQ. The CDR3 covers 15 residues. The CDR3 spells CASSSGQGSNYGYTF. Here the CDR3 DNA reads TGCGCCAGCAGCTCGGGACAGGGATCTAACTATGGCTACACCTTC.

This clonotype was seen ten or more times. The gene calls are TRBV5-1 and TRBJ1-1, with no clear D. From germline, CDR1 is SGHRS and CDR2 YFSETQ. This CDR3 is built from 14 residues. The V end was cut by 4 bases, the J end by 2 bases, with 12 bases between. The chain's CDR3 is CASSGGRRNTEAFF. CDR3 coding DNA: TGCGCCAGCAGCGGCGGACGGAGAAACACTGAAGCTTTCTTT.

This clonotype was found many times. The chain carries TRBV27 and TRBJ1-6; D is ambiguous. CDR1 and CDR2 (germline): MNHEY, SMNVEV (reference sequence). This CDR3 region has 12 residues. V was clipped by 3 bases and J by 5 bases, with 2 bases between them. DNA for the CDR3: TGTGCCAGCAGTTTGGATAATTCACCCCTCCACTTT. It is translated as CASSLDNSPLHF.

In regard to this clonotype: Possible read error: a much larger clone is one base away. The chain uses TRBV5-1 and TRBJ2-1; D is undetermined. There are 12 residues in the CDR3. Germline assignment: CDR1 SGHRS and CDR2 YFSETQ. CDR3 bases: TGCGCCAACAGCTTGGCCGGGCATGAGCAGTTCTTC. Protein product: CANSLAGHEQFF.

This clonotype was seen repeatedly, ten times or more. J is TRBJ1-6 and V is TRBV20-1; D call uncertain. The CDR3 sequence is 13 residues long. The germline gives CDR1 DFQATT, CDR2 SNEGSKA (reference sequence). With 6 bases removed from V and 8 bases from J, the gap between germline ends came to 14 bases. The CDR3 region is CSAGPTSDSPLHF. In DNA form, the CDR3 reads TGCAGTGCCGGCCCTACATCGGATTCACCCCTCCACTTT.

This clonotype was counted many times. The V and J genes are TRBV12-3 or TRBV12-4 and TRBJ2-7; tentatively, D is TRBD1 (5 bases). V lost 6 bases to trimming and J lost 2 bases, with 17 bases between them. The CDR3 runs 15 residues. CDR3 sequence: CASSTYGRDTYEQYF. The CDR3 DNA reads TGTGCCAGCAGCACTTATGGCAGGGATACCTACGAGCAGTACTTC.

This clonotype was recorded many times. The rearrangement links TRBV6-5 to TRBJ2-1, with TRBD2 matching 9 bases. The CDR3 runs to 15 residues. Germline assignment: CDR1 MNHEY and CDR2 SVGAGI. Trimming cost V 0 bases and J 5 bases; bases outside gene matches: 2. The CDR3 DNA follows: TGTGCCAGCAGTTACTCCCTAGCGGGGAACAATGAGCAGTTCTTC. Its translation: CASSYSLAGNNEQFF.

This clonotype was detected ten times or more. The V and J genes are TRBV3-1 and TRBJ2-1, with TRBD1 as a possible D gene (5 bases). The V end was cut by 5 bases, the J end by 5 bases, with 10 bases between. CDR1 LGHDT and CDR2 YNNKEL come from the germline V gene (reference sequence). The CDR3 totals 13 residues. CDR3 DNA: TGTGCCAGCAGCTCCTCGACAGACAATGAGCAGTTCTTC. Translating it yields CASSSSTDNEQFF.

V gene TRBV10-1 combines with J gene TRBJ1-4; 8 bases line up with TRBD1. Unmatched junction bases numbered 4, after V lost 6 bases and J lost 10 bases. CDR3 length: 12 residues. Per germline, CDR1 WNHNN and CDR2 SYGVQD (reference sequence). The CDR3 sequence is CASSRDRRKLFF. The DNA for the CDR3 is TGCGCCAGCAGCCGGGACAGGCGAAAACTGTTTTTT.

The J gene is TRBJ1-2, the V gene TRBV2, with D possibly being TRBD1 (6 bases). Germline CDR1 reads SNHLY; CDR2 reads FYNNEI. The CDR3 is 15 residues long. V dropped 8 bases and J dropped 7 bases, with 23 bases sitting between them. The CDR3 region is CASRPGTLRSGGYTF. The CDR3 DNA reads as TGTGCCAGCCGACCCGGGACATTGCGGTCAGGTGGCTACACCTTC.

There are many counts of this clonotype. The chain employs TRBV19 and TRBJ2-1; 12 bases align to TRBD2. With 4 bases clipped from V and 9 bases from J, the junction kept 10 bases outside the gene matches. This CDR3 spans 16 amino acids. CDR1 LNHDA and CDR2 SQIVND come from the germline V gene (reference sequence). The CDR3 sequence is CASSTSSLAGGSEQFF. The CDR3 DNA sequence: TGTGCCAGTAGTACCTCCTCACTAGCGGGAGGCAGTGAGCAGTTCTTC.

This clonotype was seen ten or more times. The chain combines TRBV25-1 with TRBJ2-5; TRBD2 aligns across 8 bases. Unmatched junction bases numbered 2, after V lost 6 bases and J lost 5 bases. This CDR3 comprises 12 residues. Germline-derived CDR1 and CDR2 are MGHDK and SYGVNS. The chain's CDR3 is CASRASGETQYF. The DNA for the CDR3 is TGTGCCAGCAGAGCTAGCGGGGAGACCCAGTACTTC.

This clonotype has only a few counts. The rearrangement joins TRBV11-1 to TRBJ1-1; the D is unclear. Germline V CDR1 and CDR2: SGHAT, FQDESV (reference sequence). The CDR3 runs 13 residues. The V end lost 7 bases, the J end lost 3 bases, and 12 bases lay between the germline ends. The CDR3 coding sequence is TGTGCCAGCATTAACGCGAGAGACACTGAAGCTTTCTTT. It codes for CASINARDTEAFF.

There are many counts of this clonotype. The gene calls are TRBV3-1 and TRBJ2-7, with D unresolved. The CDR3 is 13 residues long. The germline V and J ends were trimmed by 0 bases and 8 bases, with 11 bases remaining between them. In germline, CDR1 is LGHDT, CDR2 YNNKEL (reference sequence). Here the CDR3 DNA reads TGTGCCAGCAGCCAAGACGGCGCATCGCAGCAGTACTTC. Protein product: CASSQDGASQQYF.

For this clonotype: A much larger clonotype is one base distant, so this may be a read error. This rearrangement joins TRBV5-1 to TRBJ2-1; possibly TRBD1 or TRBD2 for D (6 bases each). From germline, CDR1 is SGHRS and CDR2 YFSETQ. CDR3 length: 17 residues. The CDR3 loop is CASSYRRMGGEGNEQLF. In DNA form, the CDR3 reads TGCGCCAGCAGTTACCGGAGAATGGGGGGCGAGGGCAATGAGCAGCTCTTC.

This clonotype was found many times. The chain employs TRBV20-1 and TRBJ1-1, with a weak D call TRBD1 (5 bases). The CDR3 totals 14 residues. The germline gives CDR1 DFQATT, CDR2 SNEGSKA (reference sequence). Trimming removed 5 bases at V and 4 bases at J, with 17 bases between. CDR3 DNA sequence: TGCAGTGCTGCGCCAGGGAGGTTGGCCACTGAAGCTTTCTTT. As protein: CSAAPGRLATEAFF.

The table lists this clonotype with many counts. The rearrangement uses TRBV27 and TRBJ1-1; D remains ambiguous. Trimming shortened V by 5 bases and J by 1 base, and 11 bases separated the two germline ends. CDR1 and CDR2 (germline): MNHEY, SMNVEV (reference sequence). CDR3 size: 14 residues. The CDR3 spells CASSPGERNTEAFF. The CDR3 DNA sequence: TGTGCCAGCAGTCCCGGAGAGAGGAACACTGAAGCTTTCTTT.